This T cell receptor (beta chain) was captured in a study of blood T cell repertoires in COVID-19. V lost 2 bases, J lost 4 bases, and 15 bases lay in between. The CDR3 is 15 residues long. Germline loops: CDR1 LGHNA, CDR2 YNFKEQ. Authors' methods: Amplification of reference gene primers provided the estimated nucleated cell counts. The repertoire was sequenced with immunoSEQ multiplex PCR; TCRdb's copy has only in-frame clones and lacks some. That table supplies the V and J calls and clone size; D and trimming were determined from the DNA. In the table there are approximately 360,000 clones, around 87% of which are singletons.

The specimen was PBMCs or T cells enriched from blood (not recorded which). The chain links TRBV4-2 to TRBJ2-7; D is unclear. This clonotype originated in a man between 40 and 49 years old in a cohort exposed to, infected with or recovered from COVID-19 (not recorded which). The DNA for the CDR3 is TGTGCCAGCAGCCAAAATTCTGGCCAGACTTACGAGCAGTACTTC. This sequence encodes CASSQNSGQTYEQYF.